Each of the 9 T cell receptor beta chains below was sequenced from the same sample in a study of shared clonotypes between healthy human individuals. Profiled with immunoSEQ multiplex PCR; TCRdb holds only in-frame clones, not every one. The table lists roughly 2,500,000 clones, over 85% of them singletons. Sequencing was performed on naive CD4+ T cells from PBMCs. Noted subset: CD45RA+ positively selected. Receptor source: a man between 18 and 29 years old in good health. Some clones in this sample may be carry-over from other donors' samples.

This chain links TRBV27 with TRBJ2-1; D might be TRBD1 (6 bases). Germline loops: CDR1 MNHEY, CDR2 SMNVEV (reference sequence). CDR3 length: 21 amino acids. V lost 6 bases and J 0 bases, leaving 30 bases between the germline ends. The chain's CDR3 is CASRKLSTPGQRKSSYNEQFF. The CDR3 region has the DNA TGTGCCAGCAGAAAGTTATCGACCCCCGGACAGAGAAAGAGCTCCTACAATGAGCAGTTCTTC.

The CDR3 DNA reads TGTGCCAGCAGCTTCGACTCCTCCCCTGGGGCCAACGTCCTGACTTTC. As protein: CASSFDSSPGANVLTF. The gene calls are TRBV7-9 and TRBJ2-6; D unresolved. This CDR3 has 16 amino acids. V was clipped by 3 bases and J by 2 bases, with 11 bases between them. CDR1 is SEHNR, CDR2 FQNEAQ, per germline (reference sequence). The full variable domain, completed using reference TRBV7-9 and TRBJ2-6, is DTGVSQNPRHKITKRGQNVTFRCDPISEHNRLYWYRQTLGQGPEFLTYFQNEAQLEKSRLLSDRFSAERPKGSFSTLEIQRTEQGDSAMYLCASSFDSSPGANVLTFGAGSRLTVL.

As regards this clone: The same CDR3 can be traced to other DNA sequences in this sample. This rearrangement joins TRBV5-1 to TRBJ2-5; D gene ambiguous. This CDR3 comprises 13 residues. CDR1 SGHRS and CDR2 YFSETQ come from the germline V gene. The V end was cut by 1 base, the J end by 1 base, with 5 bases between. The chain's CDR3 is CASSLSPQETQYF. In DNA form, the CDR3 reads TGCGCCAGCAGCTTGAGCCCCCAAGAGACCCAGTACTTC. Complete variable domain (other parts from reference TRBV5-1 and TRBJ2-5): KAGVTQTPRYLIKTRGQQVTLSCSPISGHRSVSWYQQTPGQGLQFLFEYFSETQRNKGNFPGRFSGRQFSNSRSEMNVSTLELGDSALYLCASSLSPQETQYFGPGTRLLVL.

Remarks on this clone: The sample has other DNA sequences that encode this CDR3 too. The chain couples TRBV28 to TRBJ2-5; the D is unclear. The germline gives CDR1 MDHEN, CDR2 SYDVKM. This CDR3 comprises 14 residues. The germline V and J ends were trimmed by 5 bases and 5 bases, with 15 bases remaining between them. The CDR3 DNA reads TGTGCCAGCAGTCTCGGACCGGCGCAGGAGACCCAGTACTTC. Its protein product is CASSLGPAQETQYF.

Comments on this clone: Other DNA sequences within the sample encode an identical CDR3. This chain uses TRBV5-1 with TRBJ2-3; 10 bases align to TRBD1. The germline V gene has CDR1 SGHRS and CDR2 YFSETQ. The J segment lost 5 bases and the V segment lost 3 bases, leaving 3 bases of the junction unmatched. The CDR3 runs to 14 residues. In DNA form, the CDR3 reads TGCGCCAGCAGCTGGGGGACAGGGGAAGATACGCAGTATTTT. This encodes CASSWGTGEDTQYF.

The CDR3 DNA reads TGTGCCAGCAGTCCCCTCTCGGCGCGGGAGGGGACAATAGAATCCTACGAGCAGTACTTC. Translated: CASSPLSAREGTIESYEQYF. The chain carries TRBV27 and TRBJ2-7, with TRBD2 matching over 9 bases. The CDR3 runs to 20 residues. In germline, CDR1 is MNHEY, CDR2 SMNVEV (reference sequence). V dropped 5 bases and J dropped 1; count of bases not matched to a gene: 21.

This clone has more than one count but fewer than ten. The J gene is TRBJ1-1, the V gene TRBV2; D possibly corresponds to TRBD1 (6 bases). V was pared by 10 bases and J by 1 base, with 13 bases between. Germline CDR1 reads SNHLY; CDR2 reads FYNNEI. This CDR3 comprises 13 residues. CDR3 bases: TGTGCCACCAACAGGGAGGAGAACACTGAAGCTTTCTTT. This encodes CATNREENTEAFF. The full variable domain, its missing parts supplied by reference TRBV2 and TRBJ1-1, is EPEVTQTPSHQVTQMGQEVILRCVPISNHLYFYWYRQILGQKVEFLVSFYNNEISEKSEIFDDQFSVERPDGSNFTLKIRSTKLEDSAMYFCATNREENTEAFFGQGTRLTVV.

As concerns this clone: Other nucleotide sequences from this sample produce the same CDR3. The chain recombines TRBV2 with TRBJ1-5, with D possibly being TRBD1 (5 bases). CDR3 length: 14 residues. V shed 4 bases and J shed 1 base, with 8 bases lying between them. Germline CDR1 SNHLY, CDR2 FYNNEI. The CDR3 spells CASSVGGSNQPQHF. CDR3 nucleotides: TGTGCCAGCAGTGTGGGGGGGAGCAATCAGCCCCAGCATTTT.

This chain links TRBV4-2 with TRBJ2-5, with D possibly matching TRBD1 (5 bases). Matching the DNA end better, TRBJ2-7 makes the J call doubtful. Germline assignment: CDR1 LGHNA and CDR2 YNFKEQ. The CDR3 runs to 14 residues. The CDR3 DNA sequence: TGTGCCAGCAGCCCGGACACTGCCTCCTACGAGCAGTACTTC. Residues: CASSPDTASYEQYF.